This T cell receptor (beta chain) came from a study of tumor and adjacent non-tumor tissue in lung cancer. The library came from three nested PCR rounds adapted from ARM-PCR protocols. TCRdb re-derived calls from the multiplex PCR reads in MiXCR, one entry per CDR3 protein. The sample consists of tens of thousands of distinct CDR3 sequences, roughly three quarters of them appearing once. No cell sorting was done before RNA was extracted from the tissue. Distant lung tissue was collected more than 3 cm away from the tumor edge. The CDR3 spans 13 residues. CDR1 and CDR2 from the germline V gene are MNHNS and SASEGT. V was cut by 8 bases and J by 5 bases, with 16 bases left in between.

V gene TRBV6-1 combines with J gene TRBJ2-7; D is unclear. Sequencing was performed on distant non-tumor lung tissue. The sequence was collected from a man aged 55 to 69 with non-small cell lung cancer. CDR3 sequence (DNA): TGTGCCAGCGCCGGAACCAACCCTAACGAGCAGTACTTC. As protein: CASAGTNPNEQYF.